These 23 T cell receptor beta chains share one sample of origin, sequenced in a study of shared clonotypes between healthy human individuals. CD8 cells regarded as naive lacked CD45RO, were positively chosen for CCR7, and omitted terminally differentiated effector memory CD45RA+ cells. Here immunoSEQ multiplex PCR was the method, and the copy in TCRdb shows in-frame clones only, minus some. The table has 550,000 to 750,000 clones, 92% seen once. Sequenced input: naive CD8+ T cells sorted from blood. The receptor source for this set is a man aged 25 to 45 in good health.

This CDR3 is CASSLSPGEQFF. The CDR3 DNA reads TGTGCCAGCAGTTTATCCCCAGGTGAGCAGTTCTTC. The chain combines TRBV27 with TRBJ2-1, with unresolved D. Trimming left V 0 bases short and J 9 bases short, with 6 bases between. The CDR3 totals 12 residues. Per the germline V gene, CDR1 is MNHEY and CDR2 is SMNVEV (reference sequence).

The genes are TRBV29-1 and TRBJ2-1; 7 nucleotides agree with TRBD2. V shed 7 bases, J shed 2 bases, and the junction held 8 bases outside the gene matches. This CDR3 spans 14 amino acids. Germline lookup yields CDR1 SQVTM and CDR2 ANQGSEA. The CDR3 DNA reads TGCAGCGCCCCAGCGGGATCTCCCTACAATGAGCAGTTCTTC. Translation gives CSAPAGSPYNEQFF.

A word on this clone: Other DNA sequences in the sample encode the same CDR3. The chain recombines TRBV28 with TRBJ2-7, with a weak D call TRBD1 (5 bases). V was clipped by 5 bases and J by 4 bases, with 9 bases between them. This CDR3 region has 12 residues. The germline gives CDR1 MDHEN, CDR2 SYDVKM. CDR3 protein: CASSLQGYEQYF. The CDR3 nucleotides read TGTGCCAGCAGTCTTCAGGGTTACGAGCAGTACTTC.

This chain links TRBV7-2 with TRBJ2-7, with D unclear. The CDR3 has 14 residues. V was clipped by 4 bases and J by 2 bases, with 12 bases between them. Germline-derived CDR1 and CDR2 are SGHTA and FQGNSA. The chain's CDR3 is CASSSYRYTYEQYF. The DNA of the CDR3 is TGTGCCAGCAGCTCATACAGATATACCTACGAGCAGTACTTC.

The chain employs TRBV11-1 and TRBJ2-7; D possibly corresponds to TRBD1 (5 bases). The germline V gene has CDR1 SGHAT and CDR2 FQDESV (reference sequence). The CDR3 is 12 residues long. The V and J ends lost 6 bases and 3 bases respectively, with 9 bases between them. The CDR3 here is CASSLTGYEQYF. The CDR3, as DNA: TGTGCCAGCAGTCTTACAGGCTACGAGCAGTACTTC.

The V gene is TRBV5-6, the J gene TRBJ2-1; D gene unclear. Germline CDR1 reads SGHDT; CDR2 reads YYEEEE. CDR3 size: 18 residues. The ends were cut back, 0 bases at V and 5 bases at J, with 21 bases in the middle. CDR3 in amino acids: CASSLAHLPYLPHNEQFF. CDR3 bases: TGTGCCAGCAGCTTGGCTCATTTACCTTACTTACCACACAATGAGCAGTTCTTC.

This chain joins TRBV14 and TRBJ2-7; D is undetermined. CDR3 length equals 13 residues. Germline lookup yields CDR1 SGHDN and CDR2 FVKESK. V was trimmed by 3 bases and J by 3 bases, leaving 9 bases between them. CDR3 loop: CASSQFRGYEQYF. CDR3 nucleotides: TGTGCCAGCAGCCAGTTCCGTGGCTACGAGCAGTACTTC. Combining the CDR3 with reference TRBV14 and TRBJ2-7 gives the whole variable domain EAGVTQFPSHSVIEKGQTVTLRCDPISGHDNLYWYRRVMGKEIKFLLHFVKESKQDESGMPNNRFLAERTGGTYSTLKVQPAELEDSGVYFCASSQFRGYEQYFGPGTRLTVT.

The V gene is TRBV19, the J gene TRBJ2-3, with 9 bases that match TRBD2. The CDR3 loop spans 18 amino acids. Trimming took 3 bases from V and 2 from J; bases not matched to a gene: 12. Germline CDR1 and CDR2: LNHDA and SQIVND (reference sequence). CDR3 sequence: CASSMGLRLAENTDTQYF. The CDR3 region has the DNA TGTGCCAGTAGTATGGGGTTAAGACTAGCGGAAAACACAGATACGCAGTATTTT.

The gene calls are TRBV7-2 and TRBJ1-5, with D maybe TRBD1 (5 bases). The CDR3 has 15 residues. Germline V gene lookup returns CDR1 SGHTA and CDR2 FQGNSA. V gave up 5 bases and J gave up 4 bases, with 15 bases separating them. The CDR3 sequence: CASSPHRDSNQPQHF. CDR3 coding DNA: TGTGCCAGCAGCCCACACCGGGACTCAAATCAGCCCCAGCATTTT.

The CDR3 sequence is CASSYRDGYEQYF. CDR3 sequence (DNA): TGTGCCAGCAGTTACCGGGACGGCTACGAGCAGTACTTC. The J gene is TRBJ2-7, the V gene TRBV27; D assignment may be TRBD1 or TRBD2 (5 bases each). This CDR3 contains 13 residues. Germline V lookup: CDR1 MNHEY, CDR2 SMNVEV (reference sequence). Trimming took 4 bases from V and 3 from J, leaving 10 bases between them.

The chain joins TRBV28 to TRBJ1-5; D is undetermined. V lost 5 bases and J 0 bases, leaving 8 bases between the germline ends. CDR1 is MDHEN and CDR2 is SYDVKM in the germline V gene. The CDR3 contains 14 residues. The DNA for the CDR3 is TGTGCCAGCAGTCCTTTCGGTAGCAATCAGCCCCAGCATTTT. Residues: CASSPFGSNQPQHF. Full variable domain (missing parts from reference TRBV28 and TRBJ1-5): DVKVTQSSRYLVKRTGEKVFLECVQDMDHENMFWYRQDPGLGLRLIYFSYDVKMKEKGDIPEGYSVSREKKERFSLILESASTNQTSMYLCASSPFGSNQPQHFGDGTRLSIL.

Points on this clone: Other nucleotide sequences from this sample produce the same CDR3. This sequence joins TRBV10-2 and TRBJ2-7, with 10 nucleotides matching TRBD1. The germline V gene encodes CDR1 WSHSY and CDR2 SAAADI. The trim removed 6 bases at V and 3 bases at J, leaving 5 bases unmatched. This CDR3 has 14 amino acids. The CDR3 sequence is CASRNRDRGYEQYF. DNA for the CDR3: TGCGCCAGCAGAAACCGGGACAGGGGCTACGAGCAGTACTTC.

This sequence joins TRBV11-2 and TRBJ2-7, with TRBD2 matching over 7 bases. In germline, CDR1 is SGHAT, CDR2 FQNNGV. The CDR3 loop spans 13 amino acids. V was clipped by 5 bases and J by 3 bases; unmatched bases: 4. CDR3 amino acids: CASSMGLSYEQYF. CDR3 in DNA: TGTGCCAGCAGCATGGGACTAAGCTACGAGCAGTACTTC.

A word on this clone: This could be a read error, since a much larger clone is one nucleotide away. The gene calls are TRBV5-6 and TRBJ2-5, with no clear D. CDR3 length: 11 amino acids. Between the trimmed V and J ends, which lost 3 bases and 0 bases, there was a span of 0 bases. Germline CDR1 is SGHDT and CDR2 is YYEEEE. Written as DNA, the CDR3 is TGTGCCAGCAGCTACCAAGAGACCCAGTACTTC. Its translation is CASSYQETQYF.

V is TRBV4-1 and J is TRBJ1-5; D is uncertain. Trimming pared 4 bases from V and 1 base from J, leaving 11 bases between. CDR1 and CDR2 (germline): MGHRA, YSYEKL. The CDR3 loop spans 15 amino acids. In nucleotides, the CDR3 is TGCGCCAGCAGCCTCCGTGGCCGGAGCAATCAGCCCCAGCATTTT. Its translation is CASSLRGRSNQPQHF.

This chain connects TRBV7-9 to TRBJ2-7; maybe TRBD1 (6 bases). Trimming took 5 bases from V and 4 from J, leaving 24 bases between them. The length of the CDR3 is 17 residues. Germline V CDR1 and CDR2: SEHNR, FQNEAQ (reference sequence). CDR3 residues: CASSTDPTGRIKYEQYF. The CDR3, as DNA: TGTGCCAGCAGCACAGACCCCACAGGGCGTATTAAGTACGAGCAGTACTTC.

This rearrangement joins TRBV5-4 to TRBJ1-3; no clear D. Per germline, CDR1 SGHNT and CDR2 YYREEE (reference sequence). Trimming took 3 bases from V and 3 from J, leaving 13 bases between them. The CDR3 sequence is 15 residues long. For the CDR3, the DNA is TGTGCCAGCAGCTCCTCATCATCGGGTGGAAACACCATATATTTT. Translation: CASSSSSSGGNTIYF.

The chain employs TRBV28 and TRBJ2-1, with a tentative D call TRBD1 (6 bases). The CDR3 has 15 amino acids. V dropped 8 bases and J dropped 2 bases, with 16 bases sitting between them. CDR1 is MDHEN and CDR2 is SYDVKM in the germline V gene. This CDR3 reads CASFKGERTYNEQFF. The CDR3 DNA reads TGTGCCAGCTTCAAGGGGGAGAGGACCTACAATGAGCAGTTCTTC.

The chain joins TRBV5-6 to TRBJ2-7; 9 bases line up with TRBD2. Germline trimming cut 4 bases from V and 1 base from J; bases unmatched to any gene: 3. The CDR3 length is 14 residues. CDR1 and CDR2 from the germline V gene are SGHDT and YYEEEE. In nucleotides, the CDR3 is TGTGCCAGCAGCACGGGACTAGCTTCCTACGAGCAGTACTTC. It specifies CASSTGLASYEQYF.

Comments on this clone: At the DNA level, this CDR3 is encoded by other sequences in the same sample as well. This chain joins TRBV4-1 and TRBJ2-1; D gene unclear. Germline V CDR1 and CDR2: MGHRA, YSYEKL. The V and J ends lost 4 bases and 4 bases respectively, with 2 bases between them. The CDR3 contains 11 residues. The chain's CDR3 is CASSLYNEQFF. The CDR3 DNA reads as TGCGCCAGCAGCCTATACAATGAGCAGTTCTTC.

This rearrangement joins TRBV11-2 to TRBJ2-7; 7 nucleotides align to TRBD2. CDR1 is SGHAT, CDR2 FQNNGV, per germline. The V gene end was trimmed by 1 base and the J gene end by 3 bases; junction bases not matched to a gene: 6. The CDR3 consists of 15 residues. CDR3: CASSLAPSGLYEQYF. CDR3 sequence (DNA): TGTGCCAGCAGCTTAGCTCCTAGCGGACTCTACGAGCAGTACTTC.

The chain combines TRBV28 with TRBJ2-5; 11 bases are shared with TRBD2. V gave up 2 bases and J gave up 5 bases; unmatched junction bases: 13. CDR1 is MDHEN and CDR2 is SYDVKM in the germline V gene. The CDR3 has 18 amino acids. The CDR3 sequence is CASSLGLAGGIARETQYF. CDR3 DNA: TGTGCCAGCAGTTTAGGGCTAGCGGGAGGAATAGCTCGGGAGACCCAGTACTTC.

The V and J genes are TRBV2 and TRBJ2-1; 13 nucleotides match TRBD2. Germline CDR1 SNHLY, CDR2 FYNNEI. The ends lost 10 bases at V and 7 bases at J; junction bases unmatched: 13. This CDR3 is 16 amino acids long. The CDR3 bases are TGTGCCATTCTGGGACTAGCGGGAACTGCCTGGAATGAGCAGTTCTTC. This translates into CAILGLAGTAWNEQFF.